One TCR beta chain is described in this entry. It has no known antigen specificity. Qualities for individual bases were not recorded, and no much larger clone is one base off. Collaborating institutions collected whole blood in K2EDTA tubes following their own protocols. Collaborator samples were shipped for TCRbeta analysis as frozen whole blood, isolated PBMCs, or DNA extracted from either sample type. TCRbeta CDR3 regions were amplified from genomic DNA using the immunoSEQ Assay, a bias-controlled multiplex PCR. Under the source paper's analysis protocol: Nucleated cell counts per sample were estimated from amplification of reference gene primers within the assay. To quantify the absolute abundance of each unique TCRbeta CDR3 rearrangement, sequence reads were collapsed and filtered. Productive Simpson clonality was computed per sample as the square root of Simpson's diversity index over productive rearrangements. TCRdb re-hosts the immuneACCESS table, in-frame sequences only. Its copies lack some clones; in the studies checked, an unresolved V gene accounts for under half of them, and the cause for the rest is not known. V, J and clone size are those of that table, while D and trimming were read from the DNA. Across this sample there are 100,000 to 150,000 clones, with less than 90% seen only once. The ten largest clonotypes hold about 1.3% of the sample.

The data are from a study of blood T cell repertoires in COVID-19 (dated by TCRdb to the early 2020s). About the study as a whole: Samples from collaborators originated in the United States, Italy and Spain and spanned both the acute and convalescent phases of COVID-19. The material from the prospective study consisted of cDNA or gDNA derived from T cells, B-cell-depleted T cells, or PBMCs. Subjects who had been exposed to COVID-19, were actively infected with it, or had recovered from it provided the deeply sampled blood TCRbeta repertoires that made up the dataset. The repertoires were released in a freely available public database intended as a resource for research on the immune response to SARS-CoV-2. The samples were drawn from the first 160 participants of the ongoing ImmuneRACE study and from 1,254 subjects provided by 6 global collaborators. Sample metadata almost always included a de-identified subject ID, COVID-19 status, age in years and sex. HLA class I and class II types, where available, came from metadata supplied by the sample provider rather than from assay-based typing. Study-wide findings and limitations: How much clinical and demographic metadata was included differed by source and by participant, and the metadata was provided uncurated.

Deletion took 9 bases off V and 5 bases off J, with a span of 12 bases between the germline ends. From cysteine to phenylalanine, the CDR3 is 12 amino acids long. This entry keeps only the CDR3 DNA: 36 bases, framed from base 1. Taken from the germline V gene, the CDR1 and CDR2 loops are KGHDR and SFDVKD. This clonotype originated in a man in his sixties with acute or convalescent COVID-19. The chain employs TRBV24-1 and TRBJ1-2, with a tentative D gene TRBD1 over 5 matching bases. The sequenced sample was peripheral blood. The DNA reads TGTGCCACCTCCGACAGCCATTATGGCTACACCTTC. Translated, this is CATSDSHYGYTF.